These 22 T cell receptor beta chains originate from one sample sequenced in a study of patients and donors after allogeneic stem cell transplantation. TCRdb analysed the RT-PCR reads with MiXCR anew, one entry per CDR3 protein. The sample has around 200,000 distinct CDR3 sequences, roughly 38% seen once; the top ten hold 11%. Material: blood, either unsorted or a sorted T cell fraction (not recorded which). The receptor set was obtained from a human donor who was either an allogeneic HSCT recipient or a stem cell or donor lymphocyte infusion donor (not recorded which). It is not recorded whose cells these are; they may come from a transplant donor.

This rearrangement joins TRBV7-9 to TRBJ2-3; a possible D gene is TRBD2 (5 bases). The CDR3 is made up of 16 amino acids. The germline V gene has CDR1 SEHNR and CDR2 FQNEAQ (reference sequence). V gave up 2 bases and J gave up 2 bases, with 14 bases separating them. The CDR3 DNA reads as TGTGCCAGCAGCTTACCCCCCCCGGGAAACACAGATACGCAGTATTTT. This sequence encodes CASSLPPPGNTDTQYF.

The chain employs TRBV12-3 or TRBV12-4 and TRBJ1-3; D is possibly TRBD1 (5 bases). This CDR3 is 14 amino acids long. V was clipped by 6 bases and J by 1 base, with 10 bases between them. This CDR3 is CASRDTNSGNTIYF. In nucleotides, the CDR3 is TGTGCCAGCAGGGACACGAATTCTGGAAACACCATATATTTT.

This clonotype occurred a few times. The chain joins TRBV5-1 to TRBJ2-5; D not resolved. Deletions cut 2 bases from V and 3 bases from J, with 14 bases between. Germline V CDR1 and CDR2: SGHRS, YFSETQ. This CDR3 comprises 15 residues. The CDR3 DNA reads TGCGCCAGCAGCTTCCGCCCGGGCTGGAAAGAGACCCAGTACTTC. It encodes CASSFRPGWKETQYF. The full variable domain, rest sourced from reference TRBV5-1 and TRBJ2-5, is KAGVTQTPRYLIKTRGQQVTLSCSPISGHRSVSWYQQTPGQGLQFLFEYFSETQRNKGNFPGRFSGRQFSNSRSEMNVSTLELGDSALYLCASSFRPGWKETQYFGPGTRLLVL.

This chain joins TRBV7-9 and TRBJ2-7; no clear D gene. The germline V and J ends were trimmed by 5 bases and 2 bases, with 13 bases remaining between them. Germline V gene lookup returns CDR1 SEHNR and CDR2 FQNEAQ (reference sequence). CDR3 length equals 14 residues. DNA for the CDR3: TGTGCCAGCAGCACCCAGGCAGTACCCTACGAGCAGTACTTC. Translation: CASSTQAVPYEQYF.

The CDR3 region is CASSPGFSPQETQYF. The CDR3 region has the DNA TGCGCCAGCAGCCCAGGGTTTTCCCCCCAAGAGACCCAGTACTTC. The rearrangement links TRBV5-1 to TRBJ2-5, with D possibly being TRBD1 (5 bases). Germline CDR1 and CDR2: SGHRS and YFSETQ. This CDR3 is built from 15 residues. Trimming stripped 4 bases from V and 1 base from J, with 14 bases between.

This clonotype was detected only a few times. The J gene is TRBJ2-7, the V gene TRBV4-1; 8 bases are a match to TRBD1. Germline assignment: CDR1 MGHRA and CDR2 YSYEKL. Trimming took 4 bases from V and 4 from J; bases not matched to a gene: 12. This CDR3 spans 16 amino acids. CDR3 nucleotides: TGCGCCAGCAGCCGCGGAGGCGGACAGGGACAATACGAGCAGTACTTC. Amino acids: CASSRGGGQGQYEQYF.

This chain joins TRBV10-3 and TRBJ1-3; D may be TRBD1 (6 bases). V was cut by 2 bases and J by 0 bases, with 14 bases left in between. Germline loops: CDR1 ENHRY, CDR2 SYGVKD. CDR3 length: 17 amino acids. This CDR3 reads CAISEPSRGYSGNTIYF. As DNA, the CDR3 is TGTGCCATCAGTGAGCCGAGTAGGGGGTACTCTGGAAACACCATATATTTT.

The chain joins TRBV29-1 to TRBJ2-7, with D possibly being TRBD1 or TRBD2 (5 bases each). Trimming removed 3 bases at V and 2 bases at J, with 11 bases between. Per the germline V gene, CDR1 is SQVTM and CDR2 is ANQGSEA. This CDR3 has 13 residues. CDR3 sequence reads: CSVDRDGTYEQYF. The DNA for the CDR3 is TGCAGCGTTGATCGGGACGGAACCTACGAGCAGTACTTC.

This sequence joins TRBV4-3 and TRBJ2-3; 12 bases align to TRBD2. The CDR3 consists of 19 residues. Trimming removed 3 bases from V and 1 base from J; junction bases left unmatched: 11. From germline, CDR1 is LGHNA and CDR2 YSLEER. CDR3 sequence: CASSHRLAGVSYGTDTQYF. Here the CDR3 DNA reads TGCGCCAGCAGCCACAGACTAGCGGGGGTGTCCTACGGCACAGATACGCAGTATTTT.

The rearrangement links TRBV10-3 to TRBJ2-7; 11 bases align to TRBD1. V lost 4 bases and J lost 4; bases outside the gene matches: 6. This CDR3 comprises 15 residues. Germline V gene lookup returns CDR1 ENHRY and CDR2 SYGVKD. The CDR3, as DNA: TGTGCCATCAGTGCCGGACAGGGGGCGTCTTACGAGCAGTACTTC. Residues: CAISAGQGASYEQYF.

The chain is built from TRBV3-1 and TRBJ1-2; tentatively, D is TRBD1 (5 bases). V was pared by 11 bases and J by 5 bases, with 21 bases between. Germline V lookup: CDR1 LGHDT, CDR2 YNNKEL (reference sequence). CDR3 size: 14 residues. Here the CDR3 reads CASRSAGTEYGYTF. CDR3 nucleotide sequence: TGTGCCTCCCGGTCGGCAGGGACGGAATATGGCTACACCTTC.

This chain joins TRBV6-2 or TRBV6-3 and TRBJ2-7; no clear D gene. Trimming removed 4 bases at V and 3 bases at J, with 10 bases between. Germline CDR1 and CDR2: MNHEY and SVGEGT. This CDR3 spans 13 amino acids. In DNA form, the CDR3 reads TGTGCCAGCAGTTTTACCTCCCGCTACGAGCAGTACTTC. Translation: CASSFTSRYEQYF.

The V gene is TRBV12-3 or TRBV12-4, the J gene TRBJ2-3; perhaps TRBD2 as D (6 bases). The ends were cut back, 4 bases at V and 6 bases at J, with 11 bases in the middle. This CDR3 has 13 amino acids. The CDR3 sequence: CASSSRLVDTQYF. The CDR3 DNA follows: TGTGCCAGCAGTTCTCGACTAGTGGATACGCAGTATTTT.

This clonotype occurred a few times. The genes are TRBV6-1 and TRBJ1-5, with 9 nucleotides matching TRBD1. Trimming took 4 bases from V and 4 from J; bases not matched to a gene: 8. The CDR3 is 16 amino acids. From germline, CDR1 is MNHNS and CDR2 SASEGT. CDR3 in DNA: TGTGCCAGCAGTGCCTTGGACAGGGGAGGGAATCAGCCCCAGCATTTT. Translation: CASSALDRGGNQPQHF.

The chain carries TRBV12-3 or TRBV12-4 and TRBJ1-4, with a tentative D call TRBD1 (5 bases). Between the trimmed V and J ends, which lost 3 bases and 8 bases, there was a span of 10 bases. The CDR3 has 13 amino acids. The CDR3 DNA sequence: TGTGCCAGCAGTTTGTTCCGGGGGGAAAAACTGTTTTTT. Translation gives CASSLFRGEKLFF.

This clonotype was observed a handful of times. The chain couples TRBV4-1 to TRBJ1-1; D is uncertain. The ends were cut back, 0 bases at V and 2 bases at J, with 10 bases in the middle. The germline V gene has CDR1 MGHRA and CDR2 YSYEKL. The CDR3 covers 15 residues. The CDR3 DNA reads TGCGCCAGCAGCCAAGATAGAGTAGCTAACACTGAAGCTTTCTTT. Translated: CASSQDRVANTEAFF.

This clonotype occurred a few times. The V and J genes are TRBV20-1 and TRBJ1-1; D is unresolved. The V end lost 5 bases, the J end lost 6 bases, and 13 bases lay between the germline ends. CDR1 is DFQATT, CDR2 SNEGSKA, per germline (reference sequence). This CDR3 comprises 12 residues. The CDR3 DNA sequence: TGCAGTGCTGCCGGGAGGGCGTCTGAAGCTTTCTTT. Translated: CSAAGRASEAFF.

The V gene is TRBV6-5, the J gene TRBJ1-1, with a possible D match to TRBD1 (5 bases). V lost 2 bases, J lost 3 bases, and 16 bases lay in between. CDR1 and CDR2 (germline): MNHEY, SVGAGI. The CDR3 runs 16 residues. The CDR3 DNA follows: TGTGCCAGCAGTTACCTGTCAGGAAGGGGCGACACTGAAGCTTTCTTT. It specifies CASSYLSGRGDTEAFF.

This clonotype was seen a handful of times. The chain carries TRBV5-1 and TRBJ1-1; D is ambiguous. The CDR3 length is 13 residues. V lost 0 bases and J lost 4, with 7 bases in between. Germline CDR1 SGHRS, CDR2 YFSETQ. The CDR3 coding sequence is TGCGCCAGCAGCTTGGATCCCCCCACTGAAGCTTTCTTT. Protein: CASSLDPPTEAFF.

This chain links TRBV4-2 with TRBJ1-5; TRBD1 is a possible D gene (5 bases). V was cut by 5 bases and J by 6 bases, with 17 bases left in between. The length of the CDR3 is 15 residues. Germline assignment: CDR1 LGHNA and CDR2 YNFKEQ. The chain's CDR3 is CASSVTQGVRQPQHF. As DNA, the CDR3 is TGTGCCAGCAGCGTGACTCAGGGAGTGCGTCAGCCCCAGCATTTT.

This chain connects TRBV24-1 to TRBJ2-7, with 8 bases lining up with TRBD1. The length of the CDR3 is 15 residues. Germline lookup yields CDR1 KGHDR and CDR2 SFDVKD. Germline trimming cut 5 bases from V and 2 bases from J; bases unmatched to any gene: 7. The DNA for the CDR3 is TGTGCCACCAGTGTTGGGGCAGGGGGCACCTACGAGCAGTACTTC. This sequence encodes CATSVGAGGTYEQYF.

This clonotype was detected only a few times. The chain recombines TRBV12-3 or TRBV12-4 with TRBJ1-6; no clear D. The CDR3 spans 14 residues. Trimming took off 1 base at V and 8 bases at J, with 9 bases between the two ends. The DNA for the CDR3 is TGTGCCAGCAGTTTAGGGAATCGGGATTCACCCCTCCACTTT. Protein: CASSLGNRDSPLHF.